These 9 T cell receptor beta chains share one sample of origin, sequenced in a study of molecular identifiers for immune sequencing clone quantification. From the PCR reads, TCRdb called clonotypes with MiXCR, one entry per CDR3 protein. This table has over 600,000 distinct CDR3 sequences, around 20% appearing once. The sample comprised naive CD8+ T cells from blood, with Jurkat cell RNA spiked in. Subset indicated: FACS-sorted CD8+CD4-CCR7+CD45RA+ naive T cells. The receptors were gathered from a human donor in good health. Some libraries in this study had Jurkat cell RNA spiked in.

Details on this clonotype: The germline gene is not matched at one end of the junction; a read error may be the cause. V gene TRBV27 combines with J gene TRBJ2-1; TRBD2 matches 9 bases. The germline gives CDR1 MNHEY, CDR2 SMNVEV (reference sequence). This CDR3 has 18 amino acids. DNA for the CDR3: TGTGCCAGCAGTTTATTGGTCCCTAGCGGGGTGACCTACAATGGGCAGTTCTTC. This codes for CASSLLVPSGVTYNGQFF.

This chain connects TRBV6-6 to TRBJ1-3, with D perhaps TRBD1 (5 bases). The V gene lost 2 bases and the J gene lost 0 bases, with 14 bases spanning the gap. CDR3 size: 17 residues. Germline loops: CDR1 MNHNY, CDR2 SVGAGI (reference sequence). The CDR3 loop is CASSYAPGTLSGNTIYF. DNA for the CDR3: TGTGCCAGCAGTTACGCCCCGGGGACGCTCTCTGGAAACACCATATATTTT.

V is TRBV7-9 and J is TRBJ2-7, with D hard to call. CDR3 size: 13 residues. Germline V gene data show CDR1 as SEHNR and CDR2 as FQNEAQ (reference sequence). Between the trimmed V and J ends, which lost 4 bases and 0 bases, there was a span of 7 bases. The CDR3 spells CASSSRNSYEQYF. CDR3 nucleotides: TGTGCCAGCAGCTCGAGAAACTCCTACGAGCAGTACTTC.

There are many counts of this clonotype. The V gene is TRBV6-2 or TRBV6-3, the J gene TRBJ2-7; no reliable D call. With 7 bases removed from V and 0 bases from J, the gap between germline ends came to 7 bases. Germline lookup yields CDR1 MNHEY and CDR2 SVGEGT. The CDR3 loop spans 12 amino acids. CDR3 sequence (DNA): TGTGCCAGCAAGCCCAGCTCCTACGAGCAGTACTTC. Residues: CASKPSSYEQYF.

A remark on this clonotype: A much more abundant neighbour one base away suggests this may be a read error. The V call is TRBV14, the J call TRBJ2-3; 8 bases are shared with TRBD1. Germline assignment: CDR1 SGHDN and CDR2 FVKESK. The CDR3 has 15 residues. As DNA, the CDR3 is TGTGCCAGCAGCCAGAACAGGGGGAGAACAGATACGCAGTGTTTT. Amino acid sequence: CASSQNRGRTDTQCF.

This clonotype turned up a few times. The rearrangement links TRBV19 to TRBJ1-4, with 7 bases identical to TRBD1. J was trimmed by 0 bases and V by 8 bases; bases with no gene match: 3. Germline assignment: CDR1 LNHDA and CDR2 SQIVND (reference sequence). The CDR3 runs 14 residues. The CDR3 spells CASWDSATNEKLFF. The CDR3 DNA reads TGTGCCAGTTGGGACAGTGCAACTAATGAAAAACTGTTTTTT.

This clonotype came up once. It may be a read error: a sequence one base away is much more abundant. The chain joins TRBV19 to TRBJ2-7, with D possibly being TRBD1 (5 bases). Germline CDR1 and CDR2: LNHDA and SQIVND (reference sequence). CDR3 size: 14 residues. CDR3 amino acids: CASSPQTASYERYF. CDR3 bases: TGTGCCAGTAGTCCCCAGACAGCATCCTACGAGCGGTACTTC.

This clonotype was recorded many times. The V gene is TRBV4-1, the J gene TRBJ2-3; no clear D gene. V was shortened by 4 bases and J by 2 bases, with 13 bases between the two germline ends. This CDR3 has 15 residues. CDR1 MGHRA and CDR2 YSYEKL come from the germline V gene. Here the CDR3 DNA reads TGCGCCAGCAGCCCCCCCCCGGGCCACACAGATACGCAGTATTTT. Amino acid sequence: CASSPPPGHTDTQYF.

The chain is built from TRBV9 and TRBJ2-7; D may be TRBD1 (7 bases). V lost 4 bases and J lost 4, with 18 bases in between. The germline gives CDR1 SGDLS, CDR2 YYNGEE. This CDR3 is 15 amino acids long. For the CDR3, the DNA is TGTGCCAGCAGCCTAGGGACAGCCGGGGGATACGAGCAGTACTTC. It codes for CASSLGTAGGYEQYF. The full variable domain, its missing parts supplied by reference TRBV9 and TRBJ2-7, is DSGVTQTPKHLITATGQRVTLRCSPRSGDLSVYWYQQSLDQGLQFLIQYYNGEERAKGNILERFSAQQFPDLHSELNLSSLELGDSALYFCASSLGTAGGYEQYFGPGTRLTVT.